Sequencing of this T cell receptor beta chain was carried out in a study of cytomegalovirus exposure and HLA in healthy donors. The germline V gene has CDR1 MDHEN and CDR2 SYDVKM. CDR3 length: 12 amino acids. Trimming took 2 bases from V and 4 from J, leaving 6 bases between them. Points on this clone: Its target is not known.

Whole-study findings and limits: Roughly uniform sequencing depth across donors was assumed, possibly incorrectly. In vitro work confirmed that three CMV-associated chains recognize CMV antigens. When analyzed later, a missense DCLRE1C variant was found to be linked to TCR beta V- and J-gene trimming.

The PCR ran on 60 Vbeta and 13 Jbeta primers. TCRdb's table, derived via immunoSEQ multiplex PCR, lists solely in-frame clones and lacks some. The table lists roughly 98,000 clones, more than 70% of them singletons. What was sequenced was PBMCs. This TCR was recovered from a man younger than 35 in good health and CMV-seropositive. The J gene is TRBJ2-7, the V gene TRBV28, with unresolved D. CDR3 DNA sequence: TGTGCCAGCAGTTTACAGATGTACGAGCAGTACTTC. This gives the protein CASSLQMYEQYF.